Here is one TCR beta chain with its context. Its antigen is unknown. Compared with germline, one end of the junction differs, possibly owing to a read error. This entry comes from a study of glioma-infiltrating T cells. Study-wide points: Tissue-blood divergence was below expectation in non-neoplastic patients, above in gliomas.

Looked up from germline, CDR1 is MNHEY and CDR2 is SVGEGT. The CDR3 runs 15 residues. The iRepertoire nested amplicon-rescue multiplex PCR amplified TCR alpha and beta CDR3s from RNA. Each CDR3 protein is one row after TCRdb ran MiXCR on the multiplex PCR reads. The data show fewer than 500,000 distinct CDR3 sequences, with roughly two fifths seen just once and more than 10% held by the top ten. The sequence came from a human donor with low-grade glioma or glioblastoma, undergoing nonglioma brain surgery, or in good health (not recorded which). The chain recombines TRBV6-2 or TRBV6-3 with TRBJ2-7, with D possibly matching TRBD2 (6 bases). Material for sequencing was glioma tissue, nonneoplastic brain tissue, or PBMCs (not recorded which). The CDR3 is CAISGEASASYEQYF. In DNA, the CDR3 is TGTGCCATCAGTGGAGAGGCTAGCGCCTCCTACGAGCAGTACTTC.